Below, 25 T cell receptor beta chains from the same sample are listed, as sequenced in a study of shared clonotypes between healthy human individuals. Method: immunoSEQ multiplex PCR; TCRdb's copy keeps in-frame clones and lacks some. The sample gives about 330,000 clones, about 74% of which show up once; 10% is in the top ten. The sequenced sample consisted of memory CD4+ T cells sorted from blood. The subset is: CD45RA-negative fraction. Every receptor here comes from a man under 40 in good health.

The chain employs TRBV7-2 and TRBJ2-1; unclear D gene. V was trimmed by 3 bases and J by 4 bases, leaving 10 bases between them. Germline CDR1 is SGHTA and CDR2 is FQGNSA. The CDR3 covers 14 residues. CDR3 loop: CASSLVVPYNEQFF. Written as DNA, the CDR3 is TGTGCCAGCAGCTTGGTTGTTCCTTACAATGAGCAGTTCTTC.

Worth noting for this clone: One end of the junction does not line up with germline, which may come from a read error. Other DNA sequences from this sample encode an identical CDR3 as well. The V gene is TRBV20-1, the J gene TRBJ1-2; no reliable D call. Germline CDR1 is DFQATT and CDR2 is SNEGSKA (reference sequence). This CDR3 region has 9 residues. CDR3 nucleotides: TGCAGTGCTAATTATGGCTACACCTTC. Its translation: CSANYGYTF.

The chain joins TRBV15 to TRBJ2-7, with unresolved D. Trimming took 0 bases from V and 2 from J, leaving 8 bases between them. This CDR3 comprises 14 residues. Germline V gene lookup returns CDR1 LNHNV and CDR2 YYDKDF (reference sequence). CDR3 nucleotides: TGTGCCACCAGCAGAGAACTTGGGACCTACGAGCAGTACTTC. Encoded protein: CATSRELGTYEQYF.

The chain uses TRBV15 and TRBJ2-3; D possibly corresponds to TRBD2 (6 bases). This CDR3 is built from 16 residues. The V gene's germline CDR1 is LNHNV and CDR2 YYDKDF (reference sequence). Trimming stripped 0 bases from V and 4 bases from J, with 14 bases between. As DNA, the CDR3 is TGTGCCACCAGCAGAGATCAGGGAGGTTGGTCAGATACGCAGTATTTT. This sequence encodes CATSRDQGGWSDTQYF.

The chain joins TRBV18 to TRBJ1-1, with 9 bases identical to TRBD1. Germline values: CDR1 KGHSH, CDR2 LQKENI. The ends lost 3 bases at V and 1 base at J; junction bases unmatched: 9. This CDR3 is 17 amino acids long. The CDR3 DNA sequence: TGTGCCAGCTCACCGAAAGCACGGGACAGGGCGAACACTGAAGCTTTCTTT. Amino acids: CASSPKARDRANTEAFF.

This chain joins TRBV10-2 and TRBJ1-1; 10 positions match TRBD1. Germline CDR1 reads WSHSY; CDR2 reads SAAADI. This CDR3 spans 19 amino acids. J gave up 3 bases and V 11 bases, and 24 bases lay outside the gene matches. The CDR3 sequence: CAGNSGTGDGTTTDTEAFF. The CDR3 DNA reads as TGCGCCGGGAACTCCGGGACAGGGGATGGTACCACTACGGACACTGAAGCTTTCTTT.

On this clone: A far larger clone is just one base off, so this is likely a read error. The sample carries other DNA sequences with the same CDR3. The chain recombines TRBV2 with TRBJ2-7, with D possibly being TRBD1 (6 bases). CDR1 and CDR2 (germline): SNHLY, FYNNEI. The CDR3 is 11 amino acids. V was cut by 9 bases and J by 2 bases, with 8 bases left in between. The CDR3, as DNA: TGTGCCAGTAGGGACACCTACGAGCAGTACTTC. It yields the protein CASRDTYEQYF.

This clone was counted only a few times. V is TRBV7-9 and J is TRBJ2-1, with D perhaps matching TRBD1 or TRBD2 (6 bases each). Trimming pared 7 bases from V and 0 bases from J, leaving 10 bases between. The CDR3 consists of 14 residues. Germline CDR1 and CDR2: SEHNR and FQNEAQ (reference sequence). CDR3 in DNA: TGTGCCAGCACGGGGGCTCCCTCCTACAATGAGCAGTTCTTC. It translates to CASTGAPSYNEQFF.

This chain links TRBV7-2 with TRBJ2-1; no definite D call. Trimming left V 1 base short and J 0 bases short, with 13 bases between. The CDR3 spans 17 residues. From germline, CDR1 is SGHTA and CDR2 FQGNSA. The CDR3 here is CASSLVGRTSSYNEQFF. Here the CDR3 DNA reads TGTGCCAGCAGCTTAGTAGGGCGGACGAGCTCCTACAATGAGCAGTTCTTC.

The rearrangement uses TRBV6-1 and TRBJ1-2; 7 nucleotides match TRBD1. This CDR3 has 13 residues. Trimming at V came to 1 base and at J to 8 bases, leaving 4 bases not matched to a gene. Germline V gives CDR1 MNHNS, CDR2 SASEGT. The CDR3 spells CASSEGDSLGYTF. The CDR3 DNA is TGTGCCAGCAGTGAAGGGGACAGCCTGGGCTACACCTTC.

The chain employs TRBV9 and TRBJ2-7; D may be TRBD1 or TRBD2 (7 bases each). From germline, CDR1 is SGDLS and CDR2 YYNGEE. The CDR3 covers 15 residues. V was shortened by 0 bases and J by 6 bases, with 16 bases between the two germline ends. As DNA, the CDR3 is TGTGCCAGCAGCGTAGGACAGGGAGGGTGGAGCGAGCAGTACTTC. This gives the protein CASSVGQGGWSEQYF.

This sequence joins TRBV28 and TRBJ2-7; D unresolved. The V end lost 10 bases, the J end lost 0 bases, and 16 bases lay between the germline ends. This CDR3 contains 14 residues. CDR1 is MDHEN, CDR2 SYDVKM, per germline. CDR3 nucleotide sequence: TGTGCCATCAGAAGTGGTATGAGCTCCTACGAGCAGTACTTC. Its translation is CAIRSGMSSYEQYF.

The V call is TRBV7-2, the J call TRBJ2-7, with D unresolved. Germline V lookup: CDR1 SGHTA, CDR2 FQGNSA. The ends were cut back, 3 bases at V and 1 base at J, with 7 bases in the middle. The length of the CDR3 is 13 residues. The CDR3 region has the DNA TGTGCCAGCAGCTTCGGGCGGTCCTACGAGCAGTACTTC. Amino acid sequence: CASSFGRSYEQYF.

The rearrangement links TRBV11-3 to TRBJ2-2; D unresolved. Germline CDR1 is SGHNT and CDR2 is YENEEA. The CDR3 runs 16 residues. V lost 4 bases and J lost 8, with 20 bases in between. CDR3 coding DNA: TGTGCCAGCAGCTCCGGCATTGGGGTCCTCGCTGGGGAGCTGTTTTTT. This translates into CASSSGIGVLAGELFF.

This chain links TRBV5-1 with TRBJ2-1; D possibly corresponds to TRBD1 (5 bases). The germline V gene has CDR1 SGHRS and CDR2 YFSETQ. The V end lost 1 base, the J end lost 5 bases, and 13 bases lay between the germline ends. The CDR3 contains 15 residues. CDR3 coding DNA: TGCGCCAGCAGCTTGATACGGACACAAAACAATGAGCAGTTCTTC. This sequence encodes CASSLIRTQNNEQFF.

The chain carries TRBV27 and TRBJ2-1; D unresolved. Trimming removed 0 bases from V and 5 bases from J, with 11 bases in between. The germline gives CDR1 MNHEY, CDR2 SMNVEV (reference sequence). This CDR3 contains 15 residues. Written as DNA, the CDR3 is TGTGCCAGCAGTTTATCTTTTAGAAGTGACAATGAGCAGTTCTTC. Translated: CASSLSFRSDNEQFF.

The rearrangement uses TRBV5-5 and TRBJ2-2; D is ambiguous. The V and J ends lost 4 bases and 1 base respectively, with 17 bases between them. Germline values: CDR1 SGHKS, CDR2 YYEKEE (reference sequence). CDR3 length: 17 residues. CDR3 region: CASSGLGAPGNTGELFF. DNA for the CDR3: TGTGCCAGCAGCGGTCTTGGAGCGCCCGGGAACACCGGGGAGCTGTTTTTT. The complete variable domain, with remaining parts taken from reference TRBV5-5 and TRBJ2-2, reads DAGVTQSPTHLIKTRGQQVTLRCSPISGHKSVSWYQQVLGQGPQFIFQYYEKEERGRGNFPDRFSARQFPNYSSELNVNALLLGDSALYLCASSGLGAPGNTGELFFGEGSRLTVL.

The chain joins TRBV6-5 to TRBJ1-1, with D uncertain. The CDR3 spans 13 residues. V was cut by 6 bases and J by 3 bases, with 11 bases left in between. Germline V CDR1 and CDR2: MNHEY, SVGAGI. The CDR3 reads CASRKNRYTEAFF. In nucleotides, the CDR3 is TGTGCCAGCAGAAAGAACAGATACACTGAAGCTTTCTTT.

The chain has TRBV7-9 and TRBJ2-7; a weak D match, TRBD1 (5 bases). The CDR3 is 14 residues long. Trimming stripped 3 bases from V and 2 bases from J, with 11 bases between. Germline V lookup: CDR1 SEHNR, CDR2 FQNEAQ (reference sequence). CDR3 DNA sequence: TGTGCCAGCAGCTTTTCGACAGCCGCCTACGAGCAGTACTTC. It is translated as CASSFSTAAYEQYF.

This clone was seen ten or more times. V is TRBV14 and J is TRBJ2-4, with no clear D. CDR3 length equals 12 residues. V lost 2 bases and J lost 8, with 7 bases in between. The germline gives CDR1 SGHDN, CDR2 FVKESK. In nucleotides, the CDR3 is TGTGCCAGCAGCCAAAACATGGACATTCAGTACTTC. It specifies CASSQNMDIQYF.

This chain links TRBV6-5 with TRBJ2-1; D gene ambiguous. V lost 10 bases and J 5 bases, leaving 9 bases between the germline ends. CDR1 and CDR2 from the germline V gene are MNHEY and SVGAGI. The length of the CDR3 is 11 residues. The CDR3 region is CATNENNEQFF. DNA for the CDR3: TGTGCCACTAACGAGAACAATGAGCAGTTCTTC.

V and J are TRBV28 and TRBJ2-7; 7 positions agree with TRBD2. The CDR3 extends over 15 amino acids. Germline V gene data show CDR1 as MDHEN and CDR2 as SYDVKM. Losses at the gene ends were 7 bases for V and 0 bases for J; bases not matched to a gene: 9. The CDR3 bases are TGTGCCAGCAAACGGGGAGGGAGGAACTCCTACGAGCAGTACTTC. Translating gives CASKRGGRNSYEQYF.

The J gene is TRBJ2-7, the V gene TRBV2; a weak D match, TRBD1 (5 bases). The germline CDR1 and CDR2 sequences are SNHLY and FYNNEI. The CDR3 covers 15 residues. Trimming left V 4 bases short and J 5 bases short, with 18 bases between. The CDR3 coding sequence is TGTGCCAGCAGTGCCAGGGCGCAGGCACGGGACGAGCAGTACTTC. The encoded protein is CASSARAQARDEQYF.

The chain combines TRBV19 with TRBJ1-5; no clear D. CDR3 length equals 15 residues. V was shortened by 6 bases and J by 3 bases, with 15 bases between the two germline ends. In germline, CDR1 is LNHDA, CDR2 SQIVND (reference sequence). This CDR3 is CASSLDLQPNQPQHF. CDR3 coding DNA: TGTGCCAGTAGCCTCGACCTCCAGCCCAATCAGCCCCAGCATTTT.

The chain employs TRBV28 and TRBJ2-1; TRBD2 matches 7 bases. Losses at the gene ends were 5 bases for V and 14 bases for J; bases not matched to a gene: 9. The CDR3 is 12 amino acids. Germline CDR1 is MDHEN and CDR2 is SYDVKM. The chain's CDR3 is CASSTGGTEEFF. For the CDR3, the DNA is TGTGCCAGCAGTACCGGGGGGACCGAGGAGTTCTTC.